The 6 T cell receptor beta chains in this list originate from one sample, sequenced in a study of T-cell memory formation after mild COVID-19. Each CDR3 protein gets one entry after TCRdb re-called the 5' RACE reads with MiXCR. The sample has roughly 350,000 distinct CDR3 sequences; approximately 21% are singletons. The sequenced sample consisted of PBMCs or a T cell subset sorted from them (not recorded which). Source of these receptors: an adult woman who had mild COVID-19 (a few samples of this study predate the infection). Cell type and time point are not known.

The CDR3 DNA is TGTGCCAGCAGTTTATATCAGTACGAGCAGTACTTC. It yields the protein CASSLYQYEQYF. This chain uses TRBV12-3 or TRBV12-4 with TRBJ2-7, with D unclear. This CDR3 has 12 amino acids. V lost 2 bases, J lost 4 bases, and 6 bases lay in between.

The chain couples TRBV12-3 or TRBV12-4 to TRBJ1-1; perhaps TRBD1 as D (5 bases). Trimming took 4 bases from V and 5 from J, leaving 14 bases between them. The CDR3 spans 14 residues. The CDR3: CASSYTAWGTEAFF. CDR3 nucleotides: TGTGCCAGCAGTTACACCGCCTGGGGGACTGAAGCTTTCTTT.

There are a few counts of this clonotype. The chain joins TRBV7-2 to TRBJ1-5; D ambiguous. The germline V and J ends were trimmed by 3 bases and 6 bases, with 15 bases remaining between them. Germline V CDR1 and CDR2: SGHTA, FQGNSA. The CDR3 sequence is 15 residues long. The CDR3 loop is CASSFRNRVGQPQHF. CDR3 nucleotide sequence: TGTGCCAGCAGCTTCCGGAACCGTGTGGGTCAGCCCCAGCATTTT.

The genes are TRBV15 and TRBJ1-2; D gene unclear. The CDR3 spans 19 residues. CDR1 is LNHNV and CDR2 is YYDKDF in the germline V gene (reference sequence). V dropped 1 base and J dropped 5 bases, with 26 bases sitting between them. CDR3 loop: CATSRGAVMNPGSGYGYTF. The CDR3 DNA sequence: TGTGCCACCAGCAGAGGGGCTGTAATGAATCCGGGTTCGGGATATGGCTACACCTTC.

Remarks on this clonotype: At one end, the junction sequence differs from germline, possibly due to a read error. The rearrangement links TRBV28 to TRBJ2-7; maybe TRBD1 (6 bases). The CDR3 extends over 13 amino acids. The germline V gene has CDR1 MDHEN and CDR2 SYDVKM. Here the CDR3 reads CDSSFQGSREQYF. CDR3 sequence (DNA): TGTGACAGCAGTTTTCAGGGGTCCCGCGAGCAGTACTTC.

This clonotype is termed medium-sized (0.01 to 0.1%). This chain links TRBV7-9 with TRBJ2-7, with TRBD2 identical over 10 bases. Germline CDR1 is SEHNR and CDR2 is FQNEAQ (reference sequence). Trimming at V came to 1 base and at J to 7 bases, leaving 7 bases not matched to a gene. The CDR3 is made up of 15 amino acids. CDR3 sequence: CASSLGSSGRGEQYF. The CDR3 DNA reads as TGTGCCAGCAGCTTAGGTTCTAGCGGGAGAGGGGAGCAGTACTTC.